This T cell receptor (beta chain) was documented in a study of control samples from healthy donors and cancer patients. The germline V gene encodes CDR1 PRHDT and CDR2 FYEKMQ (reference sequence). Trimming removed 5 bases at V and 5 bases at J, with 7 bases between. The CDR3 has 12 residues. Repertoires were generated with immunoSEQ multiplex PCR, while TCRdb's copy carries only in-frame clones and drops some. The sample lists around 68,000 clones; around 84% were seen once. Sequenced: blood. The chain couples TRBV13 to TRBJ2-1; D uncertain. This clonotype was sampled from a man aged 45 to 65 in good health. CDR3 residues: CASSHENNEQFF. CDR3 in DNA: TGTGCCAGCAGCCACGAAAACAATGAGCAGTTCTTC.